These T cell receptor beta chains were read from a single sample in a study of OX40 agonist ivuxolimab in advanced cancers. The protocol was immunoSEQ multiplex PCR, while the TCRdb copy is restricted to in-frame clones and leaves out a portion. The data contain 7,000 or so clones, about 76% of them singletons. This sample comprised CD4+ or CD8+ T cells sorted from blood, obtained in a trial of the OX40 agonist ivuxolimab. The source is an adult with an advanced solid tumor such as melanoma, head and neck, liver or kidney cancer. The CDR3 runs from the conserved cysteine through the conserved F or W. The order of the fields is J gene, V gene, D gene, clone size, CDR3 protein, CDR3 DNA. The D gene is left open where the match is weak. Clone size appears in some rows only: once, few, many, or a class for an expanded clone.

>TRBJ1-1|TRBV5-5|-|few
CASLYGLNTEAFF
TGTGCCAGCCTATACGGATTGAACACTGAAGCTTTCTTT
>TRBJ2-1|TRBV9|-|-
CASSVTGGAWGDEQFF
TGTGCCAGCAGCGTTACGGGGGGCGCATGGGGCGATGAGCAGTTCTTC
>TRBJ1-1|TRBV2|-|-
CASSVGTGFTEAFF
TGTGCCAGCAGTGTGGGTACAGGGTTCACTGAAGCTTTCTTT
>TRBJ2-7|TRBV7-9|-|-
CASSLGSYEQYF
TGTGCCAGCAGCTTAGGAAGCTACGAGCAGTACTTC
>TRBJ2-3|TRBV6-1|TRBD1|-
CASSAWTGRNQPQYF
TGTGCCAGCAGTGCTTGGACAGGGAGGAATCAGCCCCAGTATTTT
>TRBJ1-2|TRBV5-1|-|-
CASSLVPSSSYGYTF
TGCGCCAGCAGCTTGGTCCCCTCCTCCAGCTATGGCTACACCTTC
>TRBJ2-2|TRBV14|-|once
CASSQDYRNTGELFF
TGTGCCAGCAGCCAAGATTACAGGAACACCGGGGAGCTGTTTTTT
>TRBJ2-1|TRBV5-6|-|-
CASTLYNEQFF
TGTGCCAGCACCCTTTACAATGAGCAATTCTTC
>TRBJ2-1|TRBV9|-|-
CASSVGGRVGTGSSYNEQFF
TGTGCCAGCAGCGTAGGAGGAAGGGTTGGGACGGGCAGCTCCTACAATGAGCAGTTCTTC
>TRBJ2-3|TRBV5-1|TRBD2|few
CAEKPGLAGIADTQYF
TGCGCCGAAAAGCCGGGACTAGCCGGGATCGCAGATACGCAGTATTTT
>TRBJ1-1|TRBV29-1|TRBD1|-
CSVVPGGGTEAFF
TGCAGCGTCGTGCCAGGGGGCGGCACTGAAGCTTTCTTT
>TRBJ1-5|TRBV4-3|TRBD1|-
CASSQDRGLQPQHF
TGCGCCAGCAGCCAAGACAGGGGGCTTCAGCCCCAGCATTTT
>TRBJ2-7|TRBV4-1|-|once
CASSQAPVNEQYF
TGCGCCAGCAGCCAAGCGCCCGTGAACGAGCAGTACTTC
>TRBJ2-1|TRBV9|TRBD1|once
CASSGGDRGYNEQFF
TGTGCCAGCAGCGGAGGGGACAGGGGGTACAATGAGCAGTTCTTC
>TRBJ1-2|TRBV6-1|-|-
CASSMGAQVSYGYTF
TGTGCCAGCAGTATGGGGGCACAGGTGTCCTATGGCTACACCTTC
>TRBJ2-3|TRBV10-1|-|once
CASSPRPDTDTQYF
TGCGCCAGCAGTCCCAGGCCGGACACAGATACGCAGTATTTT
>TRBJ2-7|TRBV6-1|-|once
CASRISYEQYF
TGTGCCAGCAGAATTAGCTACGAGCAGTACTTC
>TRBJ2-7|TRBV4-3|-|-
CASSQETGTYEQYF
TGCGCCAGCAGCCAAGAAACGGGGACCTACGAGCAGTACTTC
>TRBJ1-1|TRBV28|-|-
CASSPGGRDTEAFF
TGTGCCAGCAGTCCGGGGGGGCGCGACACTGAAGCTTTCTTT
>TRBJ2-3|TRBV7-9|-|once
CASSLSLSPDTQYF
TGTGCCAGCAGCTTGTCCCTATCCCCCGATACGCAGTATTTT
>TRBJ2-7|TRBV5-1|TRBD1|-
CASSLANTPISGTEAYEQYF
TGCGCCAGCAGCTTGGCGAATACGCCGATATCCGGGACAGAAGCGTACGAGCAGTACTTC
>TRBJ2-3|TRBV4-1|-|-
CASSHHWAGLDTQYF
TGCGCCAGCAGCCACCACTGGGCGGGATTAGATACGCAGTATTTT
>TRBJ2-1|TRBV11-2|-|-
CASSLAERNLGNEQFF
TGTGCCAGCAGCTTAGCGGAGCGTAACCTGGGAAATGAGCAGTTCTTC
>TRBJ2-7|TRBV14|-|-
CASSPSGYEQYF
TGTGCCAGCAGCCCTTCCGGCTACGAGCAGTACTTC
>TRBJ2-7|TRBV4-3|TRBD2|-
CASSQDSSGRTTEQYF
TGCGCCAGCAGCCAAGATTCCAGCGGGAGAACTACGGAGCAGTACTTC
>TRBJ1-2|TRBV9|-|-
CASSPTDYYGYTF
TGTGCCAGCAGCCCGACAGATTACTATGGCTACACCTTC
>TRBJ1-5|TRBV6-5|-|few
CASSPFRGNQPQHF
TGTGCCAGCAGTCCCTTTAGGGGTAATCAGCCCCAGCATTTT
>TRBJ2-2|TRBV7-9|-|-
CASSYGGGDTGELFF
TGTGCCAGCAGCTATGGCGGAGGGGACACCGGGGAGCTGTTTTTT
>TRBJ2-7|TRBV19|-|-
CASSTGQPFSGSYEQYF
TGTGCCAGTAGTACCGGACAGCCTTTTTCGGGCTCCTACGAGCAGTACTTC
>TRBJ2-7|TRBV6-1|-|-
CASSTSSVEQYF
TGTGCCAGCAGTACCTCTAGCGTCGAGCAGTACTTC
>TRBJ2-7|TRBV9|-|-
CASSAYEAYEQYF
TGTGCCAGCAGCGCCTACGAGGCCTACGAGCAGTACTTC
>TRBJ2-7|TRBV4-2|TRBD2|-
CASSQASGLAGSVGSFYEQYF
TGTGCCAGCAGCCAAGCGTCGGGACTAGCGGGTTCCGTTGGCTCATTCTACGAGCAGTACTTC
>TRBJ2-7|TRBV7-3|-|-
CASSLMLGPYEQYF
TGTGCCAGCAGCTTAATGCTGGGGCCCTACGAGCAGTACTTC
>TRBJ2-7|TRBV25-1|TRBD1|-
CAYMTGGEQYF
TGTGCCTATATGACAGGGGGCGAGCAGTACTTC
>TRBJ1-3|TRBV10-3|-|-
CAISDPGAGNTIYF
TGTGCCATCAGTGACCCGGGCGCTGGAAACACCATATATTTT
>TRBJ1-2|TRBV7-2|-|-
CASSPTPSDSNGYTF
TGTGCCAGCAGCCCTACGCCCTCGGACAGTAATGGCTACACCTTC
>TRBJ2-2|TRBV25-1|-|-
CASSEYFLGVDGELFF
TGTGCCAGCAGTGAATATTTCTTGGGGGTGGACGGGGAGCTGTTTTTT
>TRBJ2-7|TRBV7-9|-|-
CASSLEGPSYEQYF
TGTGCCAGCAGCTTAGAAGGGCCCTCCTACGAGCAGTACTTC
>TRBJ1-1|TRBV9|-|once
CASSRAGGGSEAFF
TGTGCCAGCAGCCGAGCTGGGGGAGGGAGTGAAGCTTTCTTT
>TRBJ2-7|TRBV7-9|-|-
CASSSLYEQYF
TGTGCCAGCAGCTCCCTCTACGAGCAGTACTTC
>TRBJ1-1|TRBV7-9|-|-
CASSLSPILTLNTEAFF
TGTGCCAGCAGCTTATCCCCAATTCTGACCCTAAACACTGAAGCTTTCTTT
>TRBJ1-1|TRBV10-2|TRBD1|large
CASSGTVYHHEAFF
TGCGCCAGCAGCGGGACAGTTTATCACCATGAAGCTTTCTTT